The 27 T cell receptor beta chains listed next were all sequenced from one sample in a study of shared clonotypes between healthy human individuals. Sequencing used immunoSEQ multiplex PCR; TCRdb keeps in-frame clones, though not all of them. The sample includes around 2.5 million clones, 93% of them seen just once. Sequenced sample: naive CD4+ T cells from PBMCs. Indicated subset: CD45RA+ positively selected. The receptors derive from a man between 18 and 29 years old in good health. Some clones in this sample may be carry-over from other donors' samples.

V is TRBV7-3 and J is TRBJ2-7; 7 bases map to TRBD2. The ends lost 2 bases at V and 4 bases at J; junction bases unmatched: 8. The CDR3 has 15 amino acids. In germline, CDR1 is SGHTA, CDR2 FQGTGA. In DNA form, the CDR3 reads TGTGCCAGCAGCTTATCTGGAGTGGGGGGGTACGAGCAGTACTTC. Translated: CASSLSGVGGYEQYF.

This chain uses TRBV19 with TRBJ2-2; D is possibly TRBD1 (5 bases). The V end lost 7 bases, the J end lost 7 bases, and 16 bases lay between the germline ends. Germline CDR1 reads LNHDA; CDR2 reads SQIVND (reference sequence). The CDR3 has 14 amino acids. Written as DNA, the CDR3 is TGTGCCAGTATCTTAACAAGGGGCGTCGGGGAGCTGTTTTTT. It codes for CASILTRGVGELFF.

With respect to this clone: The sample holds other DNA sequences that translate to the same CDR3. The V gene is TRBV28, the J gene TRBJ2-3, with D tentatively TRBD2 (6 bases). V lost 3 bases and J lost 2, with 9 bases in between. Germline-derived CDR1 and CDR2 are MDHEN and SYDVKM. The CDR3 is 14 residues long. CDR3 bases: TGTGCCAGCAGTTTTGGCGGGGCCACAGATACGCAGTATTTT. It specifies CASSFGGATDTQYF.

This sequence joins TRBV7-3 and TRBJ2-7; the D is unclear. V shed 2 bases and J shed 6 bases, with 14 bases lying between them. The germline V gene has CDR1 SGHTA and CDR2 FQGTGA. This CDR3 is 14 amino acids long. This chain's CDR3 is CASSLGSESGEQYF. The CDR3 nucleotides are TGTGCCAGCAGCTTAGGGTCCGAGAGTGGCGAGCAGTACTTC.

The genes are TRBV5-1 and TRBJ2-3; the match to TRBD1 covers 8 bases. Per germline, CDR1 SGHRS and CDR2 YFSETQ. The J segment lost 1 base and the V segment lost 2 bases, leaving 6 bases of the junction unmatched. The CDR3 has 16 amino acids. DNA of the CDR3: TGCGCCAGCAGCTTTCCCCAGGACAGGGGCACAGATACGCAGTATTTT. It encodes CASSFPQDRGTDTQYF.

The chain combines TRBV19 with TRBJ2-2; no clear D. V shed 3 bases and J shed 5 bases, with 13 bases lying between them. Germline V gene data show CDR1 as LNHDA and CDR2 as SQIVND (reference sequence). The CDR3 has 15 amino acids. CDR3 region: CASSILGGGTGELFF. The CDR3 nucleotides are TGTGCCAGTAGTATCCTCGGTGGTGGGACCGGGGAGCTGTTTTTT.

This clone was observed once. J is TRBJ2-1 and V is TRBV6-5; TRBD2 agrees at 8 bases. The junction had 8 bases not matched to a gene; V was cut back by 7 bases and J by 3 bases. There are 15 residues in the CDR3. The germline V gene has CDR1 MNHEY and CDR2 SVGAGI. CDR3 in DNA: TGTGCCAGCAAGAGGACTAGCATCATCTACAATGAGCAGTTCTTC. It specifies CASKRTSIIYNEQFF.

V and J are TRBV25-1 and TRBJ2-1; the D is unclear. The CDR3 extends over 16 amino acids. Germline CDR1 reads MGHDK; CDR2 reads SYGVNS. The V gene lost 2 bases and the J gene lost 8 bases, with 19 bases spanning the gap. This CDR3 is CASSEVSGLHGDEQFF. Here the CDR3 DNA reads TGTGCCAGCAGTGAAGTCTCAGGCCTACACGGAGATGAGCAGTTCTTC. Drawing the rest from reference TRBV25-1 and TRBJ2-1, the complete variable domain is EADIYQTPRYLVIGTGKKITLECSQTMGHDKMYWYQQDPGMELHLIHYSYGVNSTEKGDLSSESTVSRIRTEHFPLTLESARPSHTSQYLCASSEVSGLHGDEQFFGPGTRLTVL.

The gene calls are TRBV28 and TRBJ2-7; possible D gene TRBD2, 5 bases. Germline CDR1 and CDR2: MDHEN and SYDVKM. This CDR3 has 13 residues. Trimming removed 7 bases from V and 3 bases from J, with 13 bases in between. The DNA of the CDR3 is TGTGCCAGCACCCAGACGGGGTACTACGAGCAGTACTTC. Its protein product is CASTQTGYYEQYF.

The chain recombines TRBV5-1 with TRBJ1-2; 11 bases align to TRBD1. V shed 3 bases and J 5 bases; nucleotides not matched to a gene: 9. The CDR3 sequence is 16 residues long. Germline V gene sequence: CDR1 SGHRS, CDR2 YFSETQ. The CDR3 loop reads CASSYNGQGAKYGYTF. The CDR3 coding sequence is TGCGCCAGCAGCTACAATGGACAGGGGGCGAAGTATGGCTACACCTTC.

The chain carries TRBV2 and TRBJ2-1; 10 nucleotides match TRBD2. Trimming cost V 5 bases and J 10 bases; bases outside gene matches: 11. This CDR3 contains 15 residues. Germline lookup yields CDR1 SNHLY and CDR2 FYNNEI. In nucleotides, the CDR3 is TGTGCCAGCAGTCCCCTCCTAGCGGGAGAGGGGGAGCAGTTCTTC. Protein product: CASSPLLAGEGEQFF.

The chain joins TRBV7-9 to TRBJ2-7, with D unresolved. Germline V CDR1 and CDR2: SEHNR, FQNEAQ (reference sequence). The V end was cut by 4 bases, the J end by 0 bases, with 13 bases between. This CDR3 comprises 15 residues. CDR3 amino acids: CASSSPGHNSYEQYF. CDR3 nucleotides: TGTGCCAGCAGCTCGCCGGGCCACAACTCCTACGAGCAGTACTTC.

The table lists this clone with a count of one. This rearrangement joins TRBV27 to TRBJ2-7, with TRBD1 identical over 9 bases. CDR1 and CDR2 (germline): MNHEY, SMNVEV (reference sequence). With V trimmed by 7 bases and J by 1 base, 8 bases remained unmatched. The CDR3 contains 15 residues. The CDR3 reads CASKPGTGISYEQYF. The CDR3 coding sequence is TGTGCCAGCAAGCCCGGGACAGGGATTTCCTACGAGCAGTACTTC.

The J gene is TRBJ2-5, the V gene TRBV2; no definite D call. CDR3 length equals 13 residues. Looked up from germline, CDR1 is SNHLY and CDR2 is FYNNEI. V lost 4 bases and J lost 3, with 9 bases in between. In nucleotides, the CDR3 is TGTGCCAGCAGTGCACCGGGCGAAGAGACCCAGTACTTC. Translation: CASSAPGEETQYF.

V and J are TRBV5-6 and TRBJ1-4, with 8 positions matching TRBD1. Germline values: CDR1 SGHDT, CDR2 YYEEEE. The CDR3 is 15 residues long. V lost 0 bases to trimming and J lost 5 bases; unmatched junction nucleotides: 3. The CDR3 spells CASSLVAGGNEKLFF. The CDR3 DNA follows: TGTGCCAGCAGCTTGGTTGCAGGGGGCAATGAAAAACTGTTTTTT. Full variable domain (rest looked up from reference TRBV5-6 and TRBJ1-4): DAGVTQSPTHLIKTRGQQVTLRCSPKSGHDTVSWYQQALGQGPQFIFQYYEEEERQRGNFPDRFSGHQFPNYSSELNVNALLLGDSALYLCASSLVAGGNEKLFFGSGTQLSVL.

J is TRBJ2-7 and V is TRBV6-9; D gene ambiguous. This CDR3 comprises 13 residues. The V gene's germline CDR1 is MNHGY and CDR2 SVAAGI. Between the trimmed V and J ends, which lost 5 bases and 7 bases, there was a span of 15 bases. The CDR3 DNA reads as TGTGCCAGCAGTCCGGCCCCATCAGGAGAGCAGTACTTC. Its translation is CASSPAPSGEQYF.

The V and J genes are TRBV5-1 and TRBJ2-3, with 8 nucleotides matching TRBD2. The CDR3 is 15 residues long. CDR1 is SGHRS, CDR2 YFSETQ, per germline. V shed 4 bases, J shed 2 bases, and the junction held 6 bases outside the gene matches. DNA of the CDR3: TGCGCCAGCAGCCCTGCGGGAGGCGACACAGATACGCAGTATTTT. Translated: CASSPAGGDTDTQYF. Supplemented by reference TRBV5-1 and TRBJ2-3, the full variable domain reads KAGVTQTPRYLIKTRGQQVTLSCSPISGHRSVSWYQQTPGQGLQFLFEYFSETQRNKGNFPGRFSGRQFSNSRSEMNVSTLELGDSALYLCASSPAGGDTDTQYFGPGTRLTVL.

This sequence joins TRBV5-8 and TRBJ1-2; 10 bases match TRBD1. Unmatched junction bases numbered 14, after V lost 6 bases and J lost 6 bases. Germline-derived CDR1 and CDR2 are SGHTS and YDEGEE. The CDR3 runs 16 residues. Here the CDR3 reads CASTSRRTGGQNGYTF. In DNA form, the CDR3 reads TGTGCCAGCACCTCCCGCCGGACAGGGGGGCAAAATGGCTACACCTTC.

The chain recombines TRBV9 with TRBJ2-5, with D possibly TRBD1 on 6 matching bases. Germline CDR1 is SGDLS and CDR2 is YYNGEE. Trimming took off 4 bases at V and 5 bases at J, with 18 bases between the two ends. CDR3 size: 15 residues. The CDR3 reads CASSTSQGPWETQYF. DNA for the CDR3: TGTGCCAGCAGCACCAGTCAGGGGCCGTGGGAGACCCAGTACTTC.

The chain is built from TRBV5-4 and TRBJ1-1; 9 bases line up with TRBD1. CDR1 is SGHNT, CDR2 YYREEE, per germline (reference sequence). The V segment lost 6 bases and the J segment 1 base; nucleotides outside the gene matches: 13. The CDR3 consists of 17 residues. As DNA, the CDR3 is TGTGCCAGCAACCAAATGCGACCGGGACAGGGGAACACTGAAGCTTTCTTT. Amino acids: CASNQMRPGQGNTEAFF.

In its sample, this clone was seen once. The V gene is TRBV2, the J gene TRBJ2-1; D is uncertain. CDR1 and CDR2 from the germline V gene are SNHLY and FYNNEI. The CDR3 consists of 13 residues. With 7 bases removed from V and 12 bases from J, the gap between germline ends came to 19 bases. CDR3 DNA: TGTGCCAGCACTACATCCCTGGGTTCTGCGCAGTTCTTC. This sequence encodes CASTTSLGSAQFF.

This clone was counted a single time. This chain connects TRBV7-2 to TRBJ2-2; no reliable D call. Trimming shortened V by 5 bases and J by 7 bases, and 17 bases separated the two germline ends. There are 15 residues in the CDR3. Germline lookup yields CDR1 SGHTA and CDR2 FQGNSA. Here the CDR3 DNA reads TGTGCCAGCAGCCGAACCTCGGAAGCAGGCGGGGAGCTGTTTTTT. Translation: CASSRTSEAGGELFF.

The J gene is TRBJ2-1, the V gene TRBV6-6, with a weak D call TRBD2 (5 bases). The germline CDR1 and CDR2 sequences are MNHNY and SVGAGI (reference sequence). V was cut by 5 bases and J by 12 bases, with 14 bases left in between. This CDR3 is built from 12 residues. Here the CDR3 DNA reads TGTGCCAGCAGTCAAGCGGCGATTTGGCAGTTCTTC. Translation: CASSQAAIWQFF.

The chain uses TRBV28 and TRBJ2-4, with a weak D call TRBD2 (5 bases). V was pared by 4 bases and J by 1 base, with 11 bases between. The CDR3 length is 15 residues. Germline CDR1 and CDR2: MDHEN and SYDVKM. The chain's CDR3 is CASSSPGWAKNIQYF. The CDR3 nucleotides are TGTGCCAGCAGTTCTCCGGGATGGGCCAAAAACATTCAGTACTTC. Drawing the rest from reference TRBV28 and TRBJ2-4, the complete variable domain is DVKVTQSSRYLVKRTGEKVFLECVQDMDHENMFWYRQDPGLGLRLIYFSYDVKMKEKGDIPEGYSVSREKKERFSLILESASTNQTSMYLCASSSPGWAKNIQYFGAGTRLSVL.

This sequence joins TRBV6-6 and TRBJ2-2, with a tentative D call TRBD2 (6 bases). With 8 bases removed from V and 6 bases from J, the gap between germline ends came to 13 bases. CDR3 size: 13 residues. Germline V gene lookup returns CDR1 MNHNY and CDR2 SVGAGI (reference sequence). CDR3 loop: CASAGNWAGELFF. The CDR3 region has the DNA TGTGCCAGCGCGGGAAATTGGGCCGGGGAGCTGTTTTTT.

J is TRBJ2-3 and V is TRBV7-3; a possible D gene is TRBD1 (6 bases). The V end was cut by 2 bases, the J end by 0 bases, with 15 bases between. Germline-derived CDR1 and CDR2 are SGHTA and FQGTGA. This CDR3 has 17 amino acids. This CDR3 is CASSLLGHQASTDTQYF. CDR3 in DNA: TGTGCCAGCAGCTTACTGGGACACCAGGCTAGCACAGATACGCAGTATTTT.

This clone came up once. This chain links TRBV6-5 with TRBJ1-1; perhaps TRBD1 as D (6 bases). CDR1 and CDR2 from the germline V gene are MNHEY and SVGAGI. Trimming removed 6 bases at V and 5 bases at J, with 13 bases between. The CDR3 loop spans 13 amino acids. The CDR3 DNA reads as TGTGCCAGCAGGCAGACAGGTGGGACTGAAGCTTTCTTT. Its protein is CASRQTGGTEAFF.